Each of the 3 T cell receptor beta chains below was sequenced from the same sample in a study of blood T cells in healthy people across ages. The use of a sample-barcoded 5' primer and a J-beta primer mix characterized a second PCR of roughly 7 to 11 cycles. TCRdb passed the 5' RACE reads through MiXCR, listing each CDR3 protein once. The data show some 690,000 distinct CDR3 sequences, about 20% seen once. Sequenced material: blood. The receptors were sampled from a man between 65 and 85 years old in good health.

Of note for this clonotype: At one boundary the junction diverges from the germline segment, which might be a read error. The rearrangement links TRBV9 to TRBJ2-3; D not resolved. There are 11 residues in the CDR3. CDR1 SGDLS and CDR2 YYNGEE come from the germline V gene. Written as DNA, the CDR3 is TGTGCCAGCAGCGAAACAGATACGCAGAATTTT. Protein sequence: CASSETDTQNF.

CDR3 region: CASSYSPVTEAFF. Here the CDR3 DNA reads TGTGCCAGCAGTTACTCGCCGGTTACTGAAGCTTTCTTT. V usage is TRBV6-5 and J usage is TRBJ1-1; D unclear. Germline CDR1 reads MNHEY; CDR2 reads SVGAGI. This CDR3 is 13 amino acids long. Trimming stripped 0 bases from V and 5 bases from J, with 7 bases between.

V gene TRBV9 combines with J gene TRBJ2-3; D might be TRBD2 (5 bases). This CDR3 comprises 17 residues. Germline V gene lookup returns CDR1 SGDLS and CDR2 YYNGEE. Trimming pared 0 bases from V and 4 bases from J, leaving 18 bases between. This CDR3 is CASSVADYSPTSDTQYF. CDR3 sequence (DNA): TGTGCCAGCAGCGTAGCTGACTACAGCCCAACCTCAGATACGCAGTATTTT.